Each of the 13 T cell receptor beta chains below was sequenced from the same sample in a study of cytomegalovirus exposure and HLA in healthy donors. The PCR ran on 60 Vbeta and 13 Jbeta primers. The table came from immunoSEQ multiplex PCR; TCRdb's copy has only in-frame clones and leaves some out. The sample holds 95,000 to 130,000 clones, about 76% seen once. The sequenced material came from PBMCs. These receptors originate from a young woman in good health and CMV-seronegative.

This rearrangement joins TRBV7-9 to TRBJ2-3; 7 nucleotides match TRBD2. Germline V gene data show CDR1 as SEHNR and CDR2 as FQNEAQ (reference sequence). V shed 5 bases and J 4 bases; nucleotides not matched to a gene: 0. The CDR3 has 12 amino acids. The CDR3, as DNA: TGTGCCAGCAGCCGGGGGGCAGATACGCAGTATTTT. Its protein is CASSRGADTQYF.

The chain recombines TRBV7-9 with TRBJ2-2, with 7 bases lining up with TRBD2. Germline V gene data show CDR1 as SEHNR and CDR2 as FQNEAQ (reference sequence). This CDR3 region has 15 residues. V lost 6 bases and J lost 2; bases outside the gene matches: 6. The DNA for the CDR3 is TGTGCCAGCAGGACCGCGGGAGTAAACACCGGGGAGCTGTTTTTT. Protein: CASRTAGVNTGELFF.

This clone was observed a single time. The chain joins TRBV5-1 to TRBJ2-5; D is possibly TRBD2 (6 bases). Trimming left V 4 bases short and J 5 bases short, with 18 bases between. This CDR3 is 15 amino acids long. Germline CDR1 SGHRS, CDR2 YFSETQ. The CDR3 reads CASSPSGLSGETQYF. Here the CDR3 DNA reads TGCGCCAGCAGCCCTTCGGGACTGTCGGGGGAGACCCAGTACTTC.

A word on this clone: At one boundary the junction diverges from the germline segment, which might be a read error. This chain uses TRBV6-5 with TRBJ2-5; TRBD2 matches at 10 bases. The germline CDR1 and CDR2 sequences are MNHEY and SVGAGI. There are 15 residues in the CDR3. In DNA form, the CDR3 reads TGTGCCAGCAGCTACCGGCCCCTAGCGGGAGAGGCCCAGTACTTC. The encoded protein is CASSYRPLAGEAQYF.

The gene calls are TRBV7-8 and TRBJ2-5; D is perhaps TRBD2 (7 bases). The DNA end favors TRBJ2-7, so the J call may be wrong. Looked up from germline, CDR1 is SGHVS and CDR2 is FQNEAQ. The CDR3 totals 17 residues. CDR3 sequence reads: CASSRRRRGGWDYEQYF. The CDR3 DNA reads as TGTGCCAGCAGCAGACGAAGGAGGGGGGGGTGGGACTACGAGCAGTACTTC.

This CDR3 reads CSVVRGSSSGELFF. CDR3 in DNA: TGCAGCGTGGTCCGGGGGTCTTCGTCCGGGGAGCTGTTTTTT. This chain connects TRBV29-1 to TRBJ2-2, with D perhaps matching TRBD2 (6 bases). The V end lost 6 bases, the J end lost 6 bases, and 17 bases lay between the germline ends. From germline, CDR1 is SQVTM and CDR2 ANQGSEA. The CDR3 consists of 14 residues.

This rearrangement joins TRBV6-1 to TRBJ1-1, with 7 nucleotides matching TRBD1. There are 14 residues in the CDR3. The V gene end was trimmed by 6 bases and the J gene end by 4 bases; junction bases not matched to a gene: 8. From germline, CDR1 is MNHNS and CDR2 SASEGT. CDR3 nucleotides: TGTGCCAGCAGACTCAGGGGGGAGACCACTGAAGCTTTCTTT. Its translation is CASRLRGETTEAFF.

The CDR3 nucleotides read TGTGCCACCAGCAGAGACTTGACACAGGTCCAGTACTTC. Amino acids: CATSRDLTQVQYF. The chain uses TRBV15 and TRBJ2-7; possibly TRBD1 for D (5 bases). The CDR3 spans 13 residues. Germline assignment: CDR1 LNHNV and CDR2 YYDKDF (reference sequence). Trimming left V 0 bases short and J 10 bases short, with 13 bases between.

CDR3 nucleotides: TGTGCCAGCGGAGTTAGCTCCTACGAGCAGTACTTC. Its translation: CASGVSSYEQYF. V gene TRBV28 combines with J gene TRBJ2-7; D gene uncertain. The CDR3 consists of 12 residues. Looked up from germline, CDR1 is MDHEN and CDR2 is SYDVKM. V was pared by 8 bases and J by 0 bases, with 8 bases between. Full variable domain (remainder filled in from reference TRBV28 and TRBJ2-7): DVKVTQSSRYLVKRTGEKVFLECVQDMDHENMFWYRQDPGLGLRLIYFSYDVKMKEKGDIPEGYSVSREKKERFSLILESASTNQTSMYLCASGVSSYEQYFGPGTRLTVT.

This sequence joins TRBV7-9 and TRBJ2-5; D call uncertain. V was clipped by 1 base and J by 1 base, with 10 bases between them. The CDR3 totals 15 residues. Germline CDR1 reads SEHNR; CDR2 reads FQNEAQ (reference sequence). Here the CDR3 reads CASSLELTVQETQYF. CDR3 DNA: TGTGCCAGCAGCTTAGAACTAACGGTCCAAGAGACCCAGTACTTC.

The genes are TRBV5-6 and TRBJ2-1; D is ambiguous. Trimming removed 4 bases at V and 1 base at J, with 12 bases between. The CDR3 is made up of 15 amino acids. CDR1 is SGHDT and CDR2 is YYEEEE in the germline V gene. The chain's CDR3 is CASSPRLLSYNEQFF. The CDR3 region has the DNA TGTGCCAGCAGCCCCAGACTCCTATCCTACAATGAGCAGTTCTTC.

The chain recombines TRBV4-3 with TRBJ2-7; the match to TRBD1 covers 8 bases. The CDR3 is made up of 16 amino acids. V shed 0 bases and J 4 bases; nucleotides not matched to a gene: 8. Germline V lookup: CDR1 LGHNA, CDR2 YSLEER. In DNA form, the CDR3 reads TGCGCCAGCAGCCAAGATAGGTCCCAGGGGGCGTACGAGCAGTACTTC. Translated: CASSQDRSQGAYEQYF.

V gene TRBV10-3 combines with J gene TRBJ2-5; 7 nucleotides match TRBD1. V lost 6 bases and J lost 3; bases outside the gene matches: 4. This CDR3 region has 13 residues. Germline CDR1 reads ENHRY; CDR2 reads SYGVKD. The CDR3, as DNA: TGTGCCATCAGGCCTACAGGGGAAGAGACCCAGTACTTC. Its translation is CAIRPTGEETQYF.